One sample yielded the 27 T cell receptor beta chains listed below, sequenced in a study of blood T cell repertoires in COVID-19. Sequencing used immunoSEQ multiplex PCR; TCRdb keeps in-frame clones, though not all of them. The top ten clones hold 1.3% of a sample with some 60,000 clones, about nine tenths of them seen once. The sequenced sample was peripheral blood. The source of these receptors is a man aged 60 to 69 with acute or convalescent COVID-19.

The gene calls are TRBV6-5 and TRBJ2-5; tentatively, D is TRBD2 (5 bases). CDR3 length: 14 residues. In germline, CDR1 is MNHEY, CDR2 SVGAGI. The germline V and J ends were trimmed by 6 bases and 3 bases, with 14 bases remaining between them. CDR3 nucleotide sequence: TGTGCCAGCAGCCGGACTGAGGCTAAAGAGACCCAGTACTTC. This translates into CASSRTEAKETQYF.

The chain recombines TRBV11-3 with TRBJ2-4; 10 bases agree with TRBD1. V dropped 5 bases and J dropped 5; count of bases not matched to a gene: 3. Germline V gene data show CDR1 as SGHNT and CDR2 as YENEEA. The CDR3 is 14 residues long. The CDR3 nucleotides read TGTGCCAGCAGCCCGACAGGGGGCGAAAACATTCAGTACTTC. It is translated as CASSPTGGENIQYF.

The rearrangement joins TRBV6-6 to TRBJ1-2; D gene unclear. Trimming cost V 3 bases and J 8 bases, with 10 bases left between them. CDR1 MNHNY and CDR2 SVGAGI come from the germline V gene (reference sequence). This CDR3 is built from 12 residues. The CDR3 bases are TGTGCCAGCAGTTATGATATCGGGGGCTACACCTTC. It yields the protein CASSYDIGGYTF.

The chain links TRBV5-1 to TRBJ2-3, with a weak D call TRBD1 (6 bases). Deletions cut 1 base from V and 4 bases from J, with 19 bases between. From germline, CDR1 is SGHRS and CDR2 YFSETQ. The CDR3 length is 17 residues. The CDR3 region is CASSLRFVGGDADTQYF. CDR3 bases: TGCGCCAGCAGCTTGCGGTTCGTTGGGGGCGACGCAGATACGCAGTATTTT.

The rearrangement joins TRBV19 to TRBJ1-2; D is possibly TRBD1 (5 bases). Germline values: CDR1 LNHDA, CDR2 SQIVND (reference sequence). V shed 3 bases and J shed 8 bases, with 13 bases lying between them. CDR3 length: 13 residues. The CDR3 sequence is CASSISPGLGYTF. The CDR3 bases are TGTGCCAGTAGTATTTCCCCAGGGCTCGGCTACACCTTC. Full variable domain (missing parts from reference TRBV19 and TRBJ1-2): DGGITQSPKYLFRKEGQNVTLSCEQNLNHDAMYWYRQDPGQGLRLIYYSQIVNDFQKGDIAEGYSVSREKKESFPLTVTSAQKNPTAFYLCASSISPGLGYTFGSGTRLTVV.

V usage is TRBV29-1 and J usage is TRBJ1-2; D not certain. This CDR3 has 12 residues. CDR1 SQVTM and CDR2 ANQGSEA come from the germline V gene. CDR3 protein: CTIQPTNYGYTF. The CDR3, as DNA: TGCACCATACAGCCAACTAACTATGGCTACACCTTC.

This chain connects TRBV20-1 to TRBJ1-1, with TRBD1 as a possible D gene (5 bases). The CDR3 totals 10 residues. V was shortened by 4 bases and J by 8 bases, with 8 bases between the two germline ends. Germline assignment: CDR1 DFQATT and CDR2 SNEGSKA (reference sequence). CDR3 protein: CSATRQEAFF. The CDR3 region has the DNA TGCAGTGCTACGCGACAGGAAGCTTTCTTT.

The chain employs TRBV13 and TRBJ1-3; tentatively, D is TRBD1 (6 bases). CDR3 length equals 15 residues. Between the trimmed V and J ends, which lost 4 bases and 0 bases, there was a span of 10 bases. The germline CDR1 and CDR2 sequences are PRHDT and FYEKMQ (reference sequence). The CDR3 reads CASSYQGNSGNTIYF. CDR3 DNA: TGTGCCAGCAGCTACCAGGGGAACTCTGGAAACACCATATATTTT.

For the CDR3, the DNA is TGTGCCAGCAGAGGGACTAGCGGGGGAGGGAATGAGCAGTTCTTC. As protein: CASRGTSGGGNEQFF. The chain couples TRBV6-5 to TRBJ2-1; TRBD2 matches at 14 bases. V was pared by 6 bases and J by 7 bases, with 5 bases of the junction left unmatched. This CDR3 region has 15 residues. Germline CDR1 MNHEY, CDR2 SVGAGI.

This clone was found once. The gene calls are TRBV6-5 and TRBJ1-2; maybe TRBD1 (6 bases). Looked up from germline, CDR1 is MNHEY and CDR2 is SVGAGI. Between the trimmed V and J ends, which lost 2 bases and 7 bases, there was a span of 14 bases. The CDR3 covers 14 residues. CDR3 sequence reads: CASSYPGAPSGYTF. DNA for the CDR3: TGTGCCAGCAGTTACCCAGGGGCCCCCTCTGGCTACACCTTC.

The J gene is TRBJ2-1, the V gene TRBV7-6, with TRBD1 matching 7 bases. This CDR3 is built from 17 residues. Trimming took 0 bases from V and 6 from J; bases not matched to a gene: 11. Germline CDR1 and CDR2: SGHVS and FNYEAQ. This CDR3 is CASSLAAPGTAVNEQFF. The CDR3 coding sequence is TGTGCCAGCAGCTTAGCAGCACCCGGGACAGCGGTCAATGAGCAGTTCTTC.

This sequence joins TRBV13 and TRBJ2-3; the match to TRBD2 covers 13 bases. Germline lookup yields CDR1 PRHDT and CDR2 FYEKMQ (reference sequence). This CDR3 is 16 amino acids long. The V segment lost 4 bases and the J segment 4 bases; nucleotides outside the gene matches: 5. The CDR3: CASSSLLAGGADTQYF. In nucleotides, the CDR3 is TGTGCCAGCAGCTCCCTACTAGCGGGGGGGGCAGATACGCAGTATTTT.

This chain joins TRBV7-3 and TRBJ2-1; 7 bases fit TRBD2. Germline lookup yields CDR1 SGHTA and CDR2 FQGTGA. CDR3 length: 13 residues. V lost 2 bases, J lost 8 bases, and 3 bases stayed unmatched. This CDR3 reads CASSLGGEYEQFF. The CDR3 bases are TGTGCCAGCAGCTTAGGGGGGGAATATGAGCAGTTCTTC.

The V call is TRBV5-8, the J call TRBJ2-3, with 7 bases aligning to TRBD2. The germline gives CDR1 SGHTS, CDR2 YDEGEE. The length of the CDR3 is 14 residues. The J segment lost 4 bases and the V segment lost 8 bases, leaving 10 bases of the junction unmatched. The CDR3 DNA is TGTGCCAGTTCGAGCGGGGTTCGATCAGATACGCAGTATTTT. Amino acid sequence: CASSSGVRSDTQYF.

J is TRBJ2-7 and V is TRBV6-1; D is undetermined. Trimming stripped 3 bases from V and 3 bases from J, with 18 bases between. Germline loops: CDR1 MNHNS, CDR2 SASEGT. This CDR3 region has 16 residues. CDR3 sequence reads: CASSEVPFTSGYEQYF. CDR3 nucleotide sequence: TGTGCCAGCAGTGAGGTCCCCTTTACCTCAGGCTACGAGCAGTACTTC.

V gene TRBV6-6 combines with J gene TRBJ1-5; D not certain. The V gene lost 2 bases and the J gene lost 0 bases, with 5 bases spanning the gap. CDR1 and CDR2 (germline): MNHNY, SVGAGI (reference sequence). The CDR3 covers 14 residues. CDR3: CASSYADSNQPQHF. The CDR3 DNA reads TGTGCCAGCAGTTACGCAGATAGCAATCAGCCCCAGCATTTT.

The CDR3 protein is CASSFSGGAYNEQFF. DNA of the CDR3: TGTGCCAGCAGCTTTTCGGGGGGGGCCTACAATGAGCAGTTCTTC. The V gene is TRBV5-4, the J gene TRBJ2-1; TRBD2 matches 8 bases. Trimming removed 2 bases from V and 2 bases from J; junction bases left unmatched: 3. This CDR3 is built from 15 residues. Looked up from germline, CDR1 is SGHNT and CDR2 is YYREEE (reference sequence).

This rearrangement joins TRBV5-1 to TRBJ2-1, with D possibly matching TRBD1 (8 bases). This CDR3 spans 15 amino acids. Between the trimmed V and J ends, which lost 5 bases and 6 bases, there was a span of 18 bases. The V gene's germline CDR1 is SGHRS and CDR2 YFSETQ. As DNA, the CDR3 is TGCGCCAGCAGTAGGACAGGGAGGGAATTCAATGAGCAGTTCTTC. Protein product: CASSRTGREFNEQFF.

This chain uses TRBV5-5 with TRBJ1-1; unclear D gene. The V end was cut by 4 bases, the J end by 3 bases, with 13 bases between. The CDR3 spans 14 residues. Germline V gene data show CDR1 as SGHKS and CDR2 as YYEKEE (reference sequence). The CDR3 region has the DNA TGTGCCAGCAGCCTGAGCCTCCGCGACACTGAAGCTTTCTTT. Its translation is CASSLSLRDTEAFF.

The rearrangement joins TRBV7-9 to TRBJ1-6; 9 positions agree with TRBD1. After removal of 5 bases from V and 9 bases from J, the junction contained 14 bases not matched to a gene. Germline V gene lookup returns CDR1 SEHNR and CDR2 FQNEAQ (reference sequence). This CDR3 contains 17 residues. The DNA of the CDR3 is TGTGCCAGCAGCCCTAGGACAGGGGAAGGGGACGTTTCACCCCTCCACTTT. It specifies CASSPRTGEGDVSPLHF.

The chain carries TRBV19 and TRBJ1-1; maybe TRBD1 (5 bases). The CDR3 length is 14 residues. Per the germline V gene, CDR1 is LNHDA and CDR2 is SQIVND (reference sequence). V lost 3 bases to trimming and J lost 1 base, with 9 bases between them. This CDR3 is CASSMGGSNTEAFF. The CDR3 nucleotides are TGTGCCAGTAGTATGGGGGGATCGAACACTGAAGCTTTCTTT.

The gene calls are TRBV24-1 and TRBJ1-1, with TRBD1 identical over 7 bases. The V gene's germline CDR1 is KGHDR and CDR2 SFDVKD. There are 14 residues in the CDR3. The V gene end was trimmed by 5 bases and the J gene end by 7 bases; junction bases not matched to a gene: 9. CDR3 amino acids: CATSGGLPGGEAFF. CDR3 sequence (DNA): TGTGCCACCAGTGGGGGCCTCCCAGGGGGTGAAGCTTTCTTT.

This chain links TRBV6-4 with TRBJ1-6; D gene unclear. V lost 3 bases and J 3 bases, leaving 9 bases between the germline ends. The CDR3 totals 15 residues. CDR1 and CDR2 from the germline V gene are MRHNA and SNTAGT. As DNA, the CDR3 is TGTGCCAGCAGTGAGCTTCCAGTCTATAATTCACCCCTCCACTTT. It encodes CASSELPVYNSPLHF.

This clone was seen just once. V and J are TRBV9 and TRBJ1-3, with TRBD1 as a possible D gene (5 bases). In germline, CDR1 is SGDLS, CDR2 YYNGEE. The CDR3 sequence is 15 residues long. Trimming removed 2 bases at V and 3 bases at J, with 12 bases between. The CDR3 nucleotides read TGTGCCAGCAGCGTTAGTTCCAGGGATGGAAACACCATATATTTT. It yields the protein CASSVSSRDGNTIYF.

The chain has TRBV3-1 (or the pseudogene TRBV3-2) and TRBJ2-7; possibly TRBD1 for D (6 bases). Germline CDR1 LGHDT, CDR2 YNNKEL (reference sequence). There are 14 residues in the CDR3. V was shortened by 3 bases and J by 4 bases, with 13 bases between the two germline ends. The CDR3 DNA is TGTGCCAGCAGCCACCGCCAGGGGAAATACGAGCAGTACTTC. Amino acid sequence: CASSHRQGKYEQYF.

The chain links TRBV6-6 to TRBJ1-1; D remains unclear. V gave up 6 bases and J gave up 4 bases, with 12 bases separating them. This CDR3 has 13 residues. Germline V gene lookup returns CDR1 MNHNY and CDR2 SVGAGI (reference sequence). As DNA, the CDR3 is TGTGCCAGCAGCCTCCAAACGGGCACTGAAGCTTTCTTT. This codes for CASSLQTGTEAFF.

The chain uses TRBV18 and TRBJ1-1; 8 bases line up with TRBD1. With 3 bases clipped from V and 3 bases from J, the junction kept 12 bases outside the gene matches. The CDR3 extends over 17 amino acids. Germline-derived CDR1 and CDR2 are KGHSH and LQKENI. For the CDR3, the DNA is TGTGCCAGCTCACCCATCCAGGGGGCCGAAGGGGACACTGAAGCTTTCTTT. It yields the protein CASSPIQGAEGDTEAFF. The variable domain in full, completed from reference TRBV18 and TRBJ1-1, reads NAGVMQNPRHLVRRRGQEARLRCSPMKGHSHVYWYRQLPEEGLKFMVYLQKENIIDESGMPKERFSAEFPKEGPSILRIQQVVRGDSAAYFCASSPIQGAEGDTEAFFGQGTRLTVV.